Reported below is one T cell receptor (beta chain). Sequenced by immunoSEQ multiplex PCR; TCRdb stores in-frame clones only, minus some. In the table there are fewer than 50,000 clones, more than 75% of which are singletons. Germline CDR1 and CDR2: SEHNR and FQNEAQ (reference sequence). This CDR3 is built from 18 residues. With 7 bases clipped from V and 1 base from J, the junction kept 13 bases outside the gene matches. This sample was taken from a study of T cell changes during pregnancy in multiple sclerosis. The sample in question was CD8+ T cells from peripheral blood mononuclear cells, obtained in the third trimester of pregnancy. This rearrangement joins TRBV7-9 to TRBJ1-2; 12 nucleotides align to TRBD1. This TCR was recovered from a female donor with multiple sclerosis, enrolled in a pregnancy study. CDR3 residues: CASTPAGTGGGNNYGYTF. In DNA form, the CDR3 reads TGTGCCAGCACCCCAGCCGGGACAGGGGGCGGAAATAACTATGGCTACACCTTC.